A selection of T cell receptor beta chains follows, all from one sample in a study of control samples from healthy donors and cancer patients. Clones were read by immunoSEQ multiplex PCR, and TCRdb kept only the in-frame ones, dropping some. The sample yields 100,000 to 150,000 clones, roughly 92% seen once. The sequencing sample was made of PBMCs. The origin of the receptors is an elderly man with head and neck cancer. The CDR3 runs from the conserved cysteine through the conserved F or W.

v_call	j_call	cdr3_aa
TRBV6-4	TRBJ2-2	CASWGAVIFRDTGELFF
TRBV6-5	TRBJ2-2	CASRLGTGNTGELFF
TRBV19	TRBJ1-2	CASSIGDRLNYGYTF
TRBV9	TRBJ2-5	CASSGPDGETQYF
TRBV9	TRBJ2-7	CASSVGTGGRTYEQYF
TRBV18	TRBJ2-1	CASSPRTRSDNEQFF
TRBV27	TRBJ2-5	CASSPSGLEETQYF
TRBV5-5	TRBJ1-2	CASSLVAGGVDGYTF
TRBV5-1	TRBJ2-7	CASSGNQGDEQYF
TRBV19	TRBJ2-7	CASTAGPLGYEQYF
TRBV10-3	TRBJ2-1	CAITPTSGAVPSYVEQFF
TRBV7-9	TRBJ2-3	CASSLGGVALGTDTQYF
TRBV5-5	TRBJ1-1	CASSPGQGVNTEAFF
TRBV6-2/TRBV6-3	TRBJ1-1	CASSQELPEAFF
TRBV5-1	TRBJ2-7	CASSGQGERSYEQYF
TRBV19	TRBJ1-2	CASTLKVWNYGYTF
TRBV19	TRBJ2-5	CASSPGVVETQYF
TRBV5-5	TRBJ1-3	CASSPTAPVGSGNTIYF
TRBV27	TRBJ1-5	CASSPREVNRPQHF
TRBV5-1	TRBJ1-1	CASSLEGNTEAFF
TRBV23-1	TRBJ1-5	CGQQPRTEGNQPQHF
TRBV27	TRBJ2-3	CASSNGQGGADTQYF
TRBV5-1	TRBJ2-7	CASSLGSTAYEQYF
TRBV5-4	TRBJ2-3	CASSLAKTGADTQYF
TRBV30	TRBJ1-1	CAWVQRTGGGTEAFF
TRBV7-6	TRBJ1-3	CASSKRNVGNPSYSGNTIYF
TRBV5-1	TRBJ1-6	CASSLELGLSSPLHF
TRBV9	TRBJ2-3	CASSVGGRETDTQYF
TRBV19	TRBJ1-4	CATLGNSMFF
TRBV30	TRBJ1-5	CAWGREGNQPQHF
TRBV18	TRBJ1-5	CASSPTQPQHF
TRBV29-1	TRBJ2-1	CSVEPSGSAAEQFF
TRBV30	TRBJ1-2	CAWADPGTGVGYTF
TRBV5-8	TRBJ1-5	CASSRQAGTGAGQPQHF
TRBV5-4	TRBJ1-1	CASRPGQGASEAFF
TRBV5-1	TRBJ2-7	CASSLEGTSQQQYF
TRBV19	TRBJ1-1	CASSMKGSTEAFF
TRBV18	TRBJ1-1	CASSQVGQGNTEAFF
TRBV4-1	TRBJ2-7	CASSQRFNGPYEQYF
TRBV19	TRBJ1-2	CASRPSEGPNYGYTF
TRBV7-9	TRBJ1-2	CASSPSGVFEGYTF